This TCR beta chain was identified during a study of T cells after yellow fever vaccination (dated by TCRdb to about 2019). The study in broad terms: Libraries from fractions with low cell numbers were prepared with the SMART-Seq v4 Ultra Low Input RNA kit. Bulk TCR alpha and beta repertoires were sequenced longitudinally to track T-cell clones before and after primary and booster YFV17D yellow fever vaccination. The cohort comprised two healthy male donors, one aged 18 to 30 and one aged 30 to 40 years. Blood was collected at multiple timepoints before and after primary and secondary immunization, and bulk PBMC replicates and cell subsets were isolated.

This clonotype has only a few counts. Its specific antigen is unknown. No base qualities exist here, and no much larger clone lies one base off it. Sample treatment or condition, as interpreted from the label and publication: live attenuated yellow fever vaccine strain. At each blood-draw timepoint, two biological replicates of bulk PBMCs were collected. PBMCs were isolated from peripheral blood using a standard Ficoll-Paque protocol. RNA was extracted with TriZol from bulk PBMCs, CD4 and CD8 fractions, and dextramer-positive and dextramer-negative fractions. The cysteine opens and the phenylalanine closes a CDR3 of 16 amino acids. Only the CDR3 DNA stays, 48 bases, in frame from base 1. Clipping removes 5 bases from V and 7 bases from J, with 12 as the unmatched junction base count. The germline V gene (reference sequence) yields SEHNR for CDR1 and FQNEAQ for CDR2. What the work shows at the level of the full study, not this receptor alone: The secondary T-cell response was found to be weaker but faster than the primary response, with a peak reached on day 5 rather than on day 15. After the booster, most of the clones that had expanded following primary vaccination were detected again (approximately 95% of CD4 and around 88% of CD8), which suggests that memory was broadly maintained. The study included only two donors, which limits how far the findings can be generalized. Computational filtering was needed because FACS-sorted repertoires could contain abundant contaminating clonotypes from the bulk population. A small fraction of clonotypes showed up in both the CD4 and CD8 compartments, probably as a result of convergent recombination.

Synthesis of TCR cDNA relied on 5'RACE template switching, a step that introduced a universal primer site along with unique molecular identifiers. Priming of cDNA synthesis was performed from both the TCR alpha and TCR beta constant segments. Two PCR steps were used to amplify libraries, with sample barcodes and sequencing adapters being added in the second step. Sequencing of libraries was done on Illumina HiSeq 2500 (2x100 bp) or NovaSeq (2x150 bp). The study's processing was this. Reads were demultiplexed and collapsed into UMI consensus sequences with MIGEC, and V(D)J alignment was performed with MiXCR. Vaccine-responding clonotypes were identified with edgeR using replicate PBMC samples, with FDR below 0.01 and a log2 fold change above 5 up to day 15 being required. CD4 or CD8 identity was assigned to each bulk clonotype according to whether the clonotype was present at higher abundance in the sequenced CD4 repertoire or the sequenced CD8 repertoire. The raw public reads went through TCRdb reprocessing: fastp at Q25, MiXCR clone calling, in-frame beta chains kept. Entries are consolidated by CDR3 protein sequence, retaining the most common genes and DNA. These V and J calls rely on TCRdb rather than the paper's analysis. The sample records some 400,000 distinct CDR3 sequences, 6% to 8% of which are singletons. 15% of the sample rests with the top ten.

The sequence joins TRBV7-9 to TRBJ2-1; 9 junctional bases match TRBD2. Source: PBMCs, taken 5 days after the yellow fever booster vaccination. The source is a man aged 25 to 45 who received the YFV17D yellow fever vaccine. The DNA sequence reads TGTGCCAGCAGCCTCCCGAGTCTAGCGGGAAAGAATGAGCAGTTCTTC. Its coded protein is CASSLPSLAGKNEQFF.